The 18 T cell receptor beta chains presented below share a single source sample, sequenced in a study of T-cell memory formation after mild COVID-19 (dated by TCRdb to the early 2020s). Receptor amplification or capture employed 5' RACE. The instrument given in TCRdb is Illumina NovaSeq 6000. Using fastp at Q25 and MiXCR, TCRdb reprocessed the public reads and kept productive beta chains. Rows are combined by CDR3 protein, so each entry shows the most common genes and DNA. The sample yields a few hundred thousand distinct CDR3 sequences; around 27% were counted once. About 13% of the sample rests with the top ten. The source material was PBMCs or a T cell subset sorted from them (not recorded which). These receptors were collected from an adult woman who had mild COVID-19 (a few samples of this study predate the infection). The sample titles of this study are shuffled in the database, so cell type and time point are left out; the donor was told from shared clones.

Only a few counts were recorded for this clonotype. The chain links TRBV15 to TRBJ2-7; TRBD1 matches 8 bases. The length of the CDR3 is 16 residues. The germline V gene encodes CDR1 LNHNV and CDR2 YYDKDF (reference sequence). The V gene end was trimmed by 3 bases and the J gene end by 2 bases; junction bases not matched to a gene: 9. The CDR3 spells CATSRGTGGRAYEQYF. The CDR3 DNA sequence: TGTGCCACCAGCAGGGGCACAGGGGGTAGGGCCTACGAGCAGTACTTC.

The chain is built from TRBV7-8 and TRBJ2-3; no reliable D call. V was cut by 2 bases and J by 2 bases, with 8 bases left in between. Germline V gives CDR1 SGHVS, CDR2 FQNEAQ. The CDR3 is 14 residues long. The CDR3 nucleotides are TGTGCCAGCAGCTTATCACGCTTCACAGATACGCAGTATTTT. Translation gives CASSLSRFTDTQYF.

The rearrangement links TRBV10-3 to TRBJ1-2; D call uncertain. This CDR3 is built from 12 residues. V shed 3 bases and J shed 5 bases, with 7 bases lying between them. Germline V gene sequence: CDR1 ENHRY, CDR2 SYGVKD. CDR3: CAISDPGYGYTF. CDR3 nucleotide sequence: TGTGCCATCAGTGATCCGGGGTATGGCTACACCTTC.

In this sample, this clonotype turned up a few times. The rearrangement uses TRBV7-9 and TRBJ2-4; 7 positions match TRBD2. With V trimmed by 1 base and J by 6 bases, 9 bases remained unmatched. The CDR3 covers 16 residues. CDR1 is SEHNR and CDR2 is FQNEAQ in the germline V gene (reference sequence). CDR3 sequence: CASSLGSTGGGNIQYF. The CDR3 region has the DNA TGTGCCAGCAGCTTAGGGTCGACGGGGGGAGGAAACATTCAGTACTTC.

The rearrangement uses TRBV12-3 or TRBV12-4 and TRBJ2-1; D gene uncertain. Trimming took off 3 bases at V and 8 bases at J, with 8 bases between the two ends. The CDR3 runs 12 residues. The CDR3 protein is CASSFFRYEQFF. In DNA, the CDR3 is TGTGCCAGCAGTTTTTTTCGGTATGAGCAGTTCTTC.

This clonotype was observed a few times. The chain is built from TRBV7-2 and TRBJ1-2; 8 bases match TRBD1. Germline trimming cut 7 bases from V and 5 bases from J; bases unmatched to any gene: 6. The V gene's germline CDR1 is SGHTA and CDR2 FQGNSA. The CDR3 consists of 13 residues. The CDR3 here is CASTQTGEYGYTF. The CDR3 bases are TGTGCCAGCACACAGACAGGGGAGTATGGCTACACCTTC.

CDR3 nucleotide sequence: TGTGCCAGCAGTAACCCAGGGGGCCAGCCCCAGCATTTT. Encoded protein: CASSNPGGQPQHF. This sequence joins TRBV12-3 or TRBV12-4 and TRBJ1-5; 8 positions agree with TRBD1. Trimming removed 5 bases from V and 7 bases from J; junction bases left unmatched: 4. The CDR3 consists of 13 residues.

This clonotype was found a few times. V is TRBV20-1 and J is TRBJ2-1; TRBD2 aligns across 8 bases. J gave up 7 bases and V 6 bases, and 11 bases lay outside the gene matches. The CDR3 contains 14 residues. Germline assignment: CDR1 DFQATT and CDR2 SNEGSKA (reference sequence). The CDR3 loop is CSATGGPTRNEQFF. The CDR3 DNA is TGCAGTGCAACGGGAGGGCCAACCCGTAATGAGCAGTTCTTC.

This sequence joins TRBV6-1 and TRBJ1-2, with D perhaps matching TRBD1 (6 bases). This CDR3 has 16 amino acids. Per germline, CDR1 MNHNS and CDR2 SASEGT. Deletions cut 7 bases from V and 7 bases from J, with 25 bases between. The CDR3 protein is CASTATRDTGNGGYTF. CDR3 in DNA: TGTGCCAGCACTGCAACCCGGGACACAGGGAACGGTGGCTACACCTTC.

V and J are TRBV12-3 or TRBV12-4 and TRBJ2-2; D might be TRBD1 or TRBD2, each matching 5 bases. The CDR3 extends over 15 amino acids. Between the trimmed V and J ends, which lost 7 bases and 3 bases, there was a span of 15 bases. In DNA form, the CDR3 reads TGTGCCAGCACACTGGGGGATCTATACACCGGGGAGCTGTTTTTT. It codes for CASTLGDLYTGELFF.

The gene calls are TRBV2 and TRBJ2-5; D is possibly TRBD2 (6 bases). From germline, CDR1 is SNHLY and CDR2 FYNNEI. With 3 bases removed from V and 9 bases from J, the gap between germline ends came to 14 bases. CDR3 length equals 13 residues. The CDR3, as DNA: TGTGCCAGCAGTGAGTGGAGGGCAGGGCCCCAGTACTTC. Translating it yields CASSEWRAGPQYF.

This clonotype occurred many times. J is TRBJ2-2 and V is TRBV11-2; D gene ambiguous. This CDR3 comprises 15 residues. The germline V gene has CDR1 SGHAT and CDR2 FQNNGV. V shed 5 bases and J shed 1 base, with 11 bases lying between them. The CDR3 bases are TGTGCCAGCAGCCCATTGTTGGGGAACACCGGGGAGCTGTTTTTT. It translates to CASSPLLGNTGELFF. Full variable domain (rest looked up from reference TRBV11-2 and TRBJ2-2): EAGVAQSPRYKIIEKRQSVAFWCNPISGHATLYWYQQILGQGPKLLIQFQNNGVVDDSQLPKDRFSAERLKGVDSTLKIQPAKLEDSAVYLCASSPLLGNTGELFFGEGSRLTVL.

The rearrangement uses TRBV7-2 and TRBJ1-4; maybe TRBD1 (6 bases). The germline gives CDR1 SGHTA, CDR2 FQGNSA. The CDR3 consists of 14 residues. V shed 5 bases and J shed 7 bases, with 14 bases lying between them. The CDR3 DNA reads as TGTGCCAGCAGCGCAGGGGCATCGGGTGAAAAACTGTTTTTT. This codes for CASSAGASGEKLFF.

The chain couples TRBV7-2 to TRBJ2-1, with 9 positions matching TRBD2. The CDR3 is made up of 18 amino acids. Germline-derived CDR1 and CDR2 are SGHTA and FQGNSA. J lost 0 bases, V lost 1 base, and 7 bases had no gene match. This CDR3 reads CASSLVLAGLSSYNEQFF. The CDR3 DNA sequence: TGTGCCAGCAGCTTAGTCCTAGCGGGATTAAGCTCCTACAATGAGCAGTTCTTC.

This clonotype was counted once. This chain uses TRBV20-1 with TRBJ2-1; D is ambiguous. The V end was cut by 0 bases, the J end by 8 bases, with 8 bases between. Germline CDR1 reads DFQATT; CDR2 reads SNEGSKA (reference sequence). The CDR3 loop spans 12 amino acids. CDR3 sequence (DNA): TGCAGTGCTAGAGACCGCGAGTATGAGCAGTTCTTC. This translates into CSARDREYEQFF.

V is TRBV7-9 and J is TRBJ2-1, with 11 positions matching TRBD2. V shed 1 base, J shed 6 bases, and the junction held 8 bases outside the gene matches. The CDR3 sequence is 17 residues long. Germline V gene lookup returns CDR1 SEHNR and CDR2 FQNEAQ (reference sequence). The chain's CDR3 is CASSLVLAGARSNEQFF. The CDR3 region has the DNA TGTGCCAGCAGCTTAGTACTAGCGGGAGCGAGGAGCAATGAGCAGTTCTTC.

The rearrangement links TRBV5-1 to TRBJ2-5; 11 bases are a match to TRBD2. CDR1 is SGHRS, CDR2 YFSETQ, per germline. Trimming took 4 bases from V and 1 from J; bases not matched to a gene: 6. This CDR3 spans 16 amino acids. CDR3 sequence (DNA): TGCGCCAGCAGCATATCCGGGACTAGCGGCCAAGAGACCCAGTACTTC. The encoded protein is CASSISGTSGQETQYF.

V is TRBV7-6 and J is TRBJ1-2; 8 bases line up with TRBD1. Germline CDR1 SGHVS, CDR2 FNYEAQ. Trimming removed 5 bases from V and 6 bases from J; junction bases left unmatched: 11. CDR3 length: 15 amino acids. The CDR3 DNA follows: TGTGCCAGCAGCCCCCTAACCCGGACAGGGAATGGCTACACCTTC. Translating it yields CASSPLTRTGNGYTF.